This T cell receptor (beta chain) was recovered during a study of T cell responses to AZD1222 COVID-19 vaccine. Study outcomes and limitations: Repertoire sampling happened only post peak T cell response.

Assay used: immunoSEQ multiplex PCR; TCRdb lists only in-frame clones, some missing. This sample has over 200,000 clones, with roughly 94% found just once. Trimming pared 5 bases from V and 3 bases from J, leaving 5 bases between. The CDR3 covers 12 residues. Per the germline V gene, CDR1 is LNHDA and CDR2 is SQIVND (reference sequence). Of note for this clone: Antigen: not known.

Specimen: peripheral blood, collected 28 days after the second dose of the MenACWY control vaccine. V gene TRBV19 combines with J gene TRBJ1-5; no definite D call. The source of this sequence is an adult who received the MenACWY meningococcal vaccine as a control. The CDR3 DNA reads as TGTGCCAGTAGTCGGATCAATCAGCCCCAGCATTTT. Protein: CASSRINQPQHF.